This T cell receptor (beta chain) was obtained from a study of identical twins. The study's findings and limits: A cross-sectional statistical analysis, not follow-up of the same donors, supported the conclusions.

Addition of a universal primer site occurred through template switching, and cDNA carried unique molecular identifiers. TCRdb independently ran MiXCR on the 5' RACE reads; one entry per CDR3 protein. Here the sample spans 550,000 to 700,000 distinct CDR3 sequences, more than 9% being singletons. CDR3 size: 16 residues. The germline gives CDR1 SEHNR, CDR2 FQNEAQ (reference sequence). Trimming took 5 bases from V and 3 from J; bases not matched to a gene: 8. This clonotype was recorded a few times. Its target is unknown. These data were also filed under a second study, of yellow fever vaccine responses in identical twins.

This chain uses TRBV7-9 with TRBJ2-3; 10 positions match TRBD2. The clonotype was recovered from a young woman in good health. The sample was PBMCs. In DNA, the CDR3 is TGTGCCAGCAGCCAAGGGACTAGCGTTTTTACAGATACGCAGTATTTT. This sequence encodes CASSQGTSVFTDTQYF.